Here is one T cell receptor beta chain with its context. Antigen unknown. This record comes from a study of shared clonotypes between healthy human individuals. General study results and limits: A few donors had roughly 5% of their naive CD4 clonotypes in common. Rarefaction curves obtained for sorted subsets showed sequencing incomplete despite large depth.

The germline V gene has CDR1 MDHEN and CDR2 SYDVKM. The CDR3 runs 15 residues. V was cut by 6 bases and J by 3 bases, with 17 bases left in between. Genomic DNA from each subset was divided evenly over several immunoSEQ plates. The table came from immunoSEQ multiplex PCR; TCRdb's copy has only in-frame clones and leaves some out. The table shows 2 million to 2.5 million clones, with roughly 95% occurring only once. The specimen was naive CD4+ T cells sorted from blood. Subset of the sample: CD45RA+ positively selected. The receptor comes from a young man in good health. The chain has TRBV28 and TRBJ1-1; the D gene is possibly TRBD1 (5 bases). CDR3 in amino acids: CASRLGARDHTEAFF. CDR3 in DNA: TGTGCCAGCAGGTTAGGGGCCAGGGACCACACTGAAGCTTTCTTT.